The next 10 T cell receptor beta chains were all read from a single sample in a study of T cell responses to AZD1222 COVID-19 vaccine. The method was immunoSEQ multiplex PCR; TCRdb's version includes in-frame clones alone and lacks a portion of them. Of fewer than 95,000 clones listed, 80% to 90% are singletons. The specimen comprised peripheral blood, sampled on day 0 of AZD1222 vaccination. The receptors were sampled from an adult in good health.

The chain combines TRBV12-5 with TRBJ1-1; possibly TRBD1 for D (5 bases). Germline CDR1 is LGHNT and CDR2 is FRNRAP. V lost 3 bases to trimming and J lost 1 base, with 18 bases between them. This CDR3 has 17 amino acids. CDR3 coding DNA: TGTGCTAGTGGTTTTGAAGACTTGGGACGGTGGAACACTGAAGCTTTCTTT. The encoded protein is CASGFEDLGRWNTEAFF.

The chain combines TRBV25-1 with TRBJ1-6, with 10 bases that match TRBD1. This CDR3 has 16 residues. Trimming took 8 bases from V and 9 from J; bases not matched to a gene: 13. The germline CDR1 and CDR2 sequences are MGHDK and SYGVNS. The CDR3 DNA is TGTGCCAGCGGGTTGACAGGGGGCGTTTTACGTTCACCCCTCCACTTT. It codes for CASGLTGGVLRSPLHF.

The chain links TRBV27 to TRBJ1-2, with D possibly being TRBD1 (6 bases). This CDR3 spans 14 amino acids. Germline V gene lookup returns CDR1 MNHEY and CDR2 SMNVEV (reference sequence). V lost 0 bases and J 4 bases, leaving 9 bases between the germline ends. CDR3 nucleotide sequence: TGTGCCAGCAGTTTATCGCCAGGGGCCTATGGCTACACCTTC. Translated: CASSLSPGAYGYTF.

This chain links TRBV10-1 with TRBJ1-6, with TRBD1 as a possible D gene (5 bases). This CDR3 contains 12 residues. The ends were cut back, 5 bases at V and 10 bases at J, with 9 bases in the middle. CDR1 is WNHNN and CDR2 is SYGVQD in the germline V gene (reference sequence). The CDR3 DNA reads TGCGCCAGCAGTCAGGGTCGATCACCCCTCCACTTT. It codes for CASSQGRSPLHF.

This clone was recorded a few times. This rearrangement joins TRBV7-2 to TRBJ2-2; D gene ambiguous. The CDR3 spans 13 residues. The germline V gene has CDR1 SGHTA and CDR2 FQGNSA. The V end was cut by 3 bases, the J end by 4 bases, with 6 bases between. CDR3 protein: CASSFGSTGELFF. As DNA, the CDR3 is TGTGCCAGCAGCTTTGGGTCCACCGGGGAGCTGTTTTTT.

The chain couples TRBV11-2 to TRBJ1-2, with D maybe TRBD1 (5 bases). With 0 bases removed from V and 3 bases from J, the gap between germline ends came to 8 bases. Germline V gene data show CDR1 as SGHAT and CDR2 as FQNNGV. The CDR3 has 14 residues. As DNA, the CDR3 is TGTGCCAGCAGCTTAGATGGGACGGACTATGGCTACACCTTC. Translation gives CASSLDGTDYGYTF.

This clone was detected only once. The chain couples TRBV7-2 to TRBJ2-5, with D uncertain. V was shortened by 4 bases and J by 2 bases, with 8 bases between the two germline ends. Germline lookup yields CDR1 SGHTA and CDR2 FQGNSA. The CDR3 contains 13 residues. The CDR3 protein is CASSSNPQETQYF. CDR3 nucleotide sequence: TGTGCCAGCAGCTCCAACCCGCAAGAGACCCAGTACTTC.

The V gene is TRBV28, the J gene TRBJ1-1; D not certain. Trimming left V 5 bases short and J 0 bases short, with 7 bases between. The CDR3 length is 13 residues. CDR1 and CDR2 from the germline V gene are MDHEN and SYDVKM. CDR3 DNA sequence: TGTGCCAGCAGTGCGCCTTTGAACACTGAAGCTTTCTTT. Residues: CASSAPLNTEAFF.

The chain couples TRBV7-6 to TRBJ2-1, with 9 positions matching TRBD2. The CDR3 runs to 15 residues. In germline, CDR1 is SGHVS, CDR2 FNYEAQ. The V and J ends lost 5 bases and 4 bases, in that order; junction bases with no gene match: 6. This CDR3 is CASSSSGRSYNEQFF. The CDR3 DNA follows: TGTGCCAGCAGCAGTAGCGGGAGAAGTTACAATGAGCAGTTCTTC.

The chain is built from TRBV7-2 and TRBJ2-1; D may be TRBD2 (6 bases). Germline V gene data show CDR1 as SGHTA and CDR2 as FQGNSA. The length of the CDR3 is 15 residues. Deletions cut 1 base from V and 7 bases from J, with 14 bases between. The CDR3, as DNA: TGTGCCAGCAGCTTAGTGGTAGGCGGGAATAATGAGCAGTTCTTC. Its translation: CASSLVVGGNNEQFF.